This entry concerns a single T cell receptor (beta chain). Its target is unknown. This may come from a read error, since a much larger clone is one base off. This sample was taken from a study of glioma-infiltrating T cells. Study outcomes and limitations: Tissue-blood divergence was below expectation in non-neoplastic patients, above in gliomas.

This CDR3 spans 16 amino acids. V shed 7 bases, J shed 0 bases, and the junction held 8 bases outside the gene matches. Germline V gene data show CDR1 as SGHDN and CDR2 as FVKESK. Amplification of TCR alpha and beta CDR3 regions from RNA used iRepertoire nested multiplex PCR. TCRdb re-derived calls from the multiplex PCR reads in MiXCR, one entry per CDR3 protein. The sample holds around 100,000 distinct CDR3 sequences; less than 30% are singletons and the top ten take 35% to 55%. This receptor was identified in a human donor with low-grade glioma or glioblastoma, undergoing nonglioma brain surgery, or in good health (not recorded which). Sample: glioma tissue, nonneoplastic brain tissue, or PBMCs (not recorded which). The chain couples TRBV14 to TRBJ2-3; the match to TRBD2 covers 9 bases. Here the CDR3 reads CASITRLAESTDTQYF. The CDR3 region has the DNA TGTGCCAGCATCACCCGACTAGCGGAGAGCACAGATACGCAGTATTTT.